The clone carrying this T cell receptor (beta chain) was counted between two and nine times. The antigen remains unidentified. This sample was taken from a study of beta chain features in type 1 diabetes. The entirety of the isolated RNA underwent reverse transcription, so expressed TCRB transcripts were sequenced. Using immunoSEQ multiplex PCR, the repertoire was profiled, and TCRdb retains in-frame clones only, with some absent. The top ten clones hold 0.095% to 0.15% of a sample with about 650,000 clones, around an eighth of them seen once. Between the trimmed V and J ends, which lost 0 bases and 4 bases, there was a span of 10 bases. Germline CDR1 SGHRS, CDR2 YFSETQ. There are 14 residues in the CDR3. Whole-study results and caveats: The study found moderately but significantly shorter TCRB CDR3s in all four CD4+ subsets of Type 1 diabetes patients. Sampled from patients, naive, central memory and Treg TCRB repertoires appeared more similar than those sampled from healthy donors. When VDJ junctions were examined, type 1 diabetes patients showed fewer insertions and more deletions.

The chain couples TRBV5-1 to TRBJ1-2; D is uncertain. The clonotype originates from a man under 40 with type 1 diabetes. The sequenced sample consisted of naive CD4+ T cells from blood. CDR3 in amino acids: CASSLDPLGYGYTF. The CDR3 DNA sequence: TGCGCCAGCAGCTTGGACCCTTTGGGCTATGGCTACACCTTC.